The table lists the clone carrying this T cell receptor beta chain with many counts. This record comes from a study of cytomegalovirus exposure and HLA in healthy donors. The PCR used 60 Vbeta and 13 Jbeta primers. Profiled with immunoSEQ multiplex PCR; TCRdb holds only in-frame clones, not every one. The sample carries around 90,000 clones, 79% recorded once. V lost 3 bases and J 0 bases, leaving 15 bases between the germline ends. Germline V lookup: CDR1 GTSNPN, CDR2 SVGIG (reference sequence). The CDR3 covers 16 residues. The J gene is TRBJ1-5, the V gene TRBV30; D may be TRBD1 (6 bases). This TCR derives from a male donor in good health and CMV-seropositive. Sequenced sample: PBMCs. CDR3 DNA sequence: TGTGCCTGGAGGCAACAGGGAGGGCTTAGCAATCAGCCCCAGCATTTT. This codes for CAWRQQGGLSNQPQHF.